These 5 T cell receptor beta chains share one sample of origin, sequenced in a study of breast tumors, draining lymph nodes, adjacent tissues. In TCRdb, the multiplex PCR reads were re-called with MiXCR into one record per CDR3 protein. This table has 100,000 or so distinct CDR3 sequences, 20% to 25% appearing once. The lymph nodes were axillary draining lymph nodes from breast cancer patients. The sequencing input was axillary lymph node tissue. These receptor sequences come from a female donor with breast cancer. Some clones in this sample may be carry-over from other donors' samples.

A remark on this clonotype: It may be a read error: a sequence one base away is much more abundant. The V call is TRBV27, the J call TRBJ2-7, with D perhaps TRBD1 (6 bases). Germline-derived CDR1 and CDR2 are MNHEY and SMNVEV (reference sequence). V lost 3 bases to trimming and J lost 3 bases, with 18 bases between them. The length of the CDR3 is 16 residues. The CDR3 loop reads CASSFYRRGRGYEQYF. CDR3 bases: TGTGCCAGCAGTTTTTACCGCCGGGGCAGGGGCTACGAGCAGTACTTC.

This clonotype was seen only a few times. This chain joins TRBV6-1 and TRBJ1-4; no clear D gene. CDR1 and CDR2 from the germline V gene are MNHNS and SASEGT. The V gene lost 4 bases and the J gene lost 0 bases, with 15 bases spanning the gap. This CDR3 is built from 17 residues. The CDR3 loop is CASSVYPYRATNEKLFF. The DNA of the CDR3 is TGTGCCAGCAGTGTTTACCCCTACCGGGCAACTAATGAAAAACTGTTTTTT.

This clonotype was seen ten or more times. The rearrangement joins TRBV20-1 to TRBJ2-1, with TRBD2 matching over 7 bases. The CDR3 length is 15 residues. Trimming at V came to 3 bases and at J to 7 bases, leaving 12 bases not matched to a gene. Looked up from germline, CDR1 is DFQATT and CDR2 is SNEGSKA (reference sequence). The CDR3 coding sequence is TGCAGTGCTAGTAATCGGGGAGGGCCCACAAATGAGCAGTTCTTC. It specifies CSASNRGGPTNEQFF.

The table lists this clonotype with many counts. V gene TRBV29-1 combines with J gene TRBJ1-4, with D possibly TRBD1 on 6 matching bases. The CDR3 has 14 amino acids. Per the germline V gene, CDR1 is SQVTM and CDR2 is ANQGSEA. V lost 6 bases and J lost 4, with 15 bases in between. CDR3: CSVANGQFNEKLFF. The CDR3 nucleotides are TGCAGCGTCGCCAACGGACAGTTTAATGAAAAACTGTTTTTT. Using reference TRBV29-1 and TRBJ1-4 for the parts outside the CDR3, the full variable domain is SAVISQKPSRDICQRGTSLTIQCQVDSQVTMMFWYRQQPGQSLTLIATANQGSEATYESGFVIDKFPISRPNLTFSTLTVSNMSPEDSSIYLCSVANGQFNEKLFFGSGTQLSVL.

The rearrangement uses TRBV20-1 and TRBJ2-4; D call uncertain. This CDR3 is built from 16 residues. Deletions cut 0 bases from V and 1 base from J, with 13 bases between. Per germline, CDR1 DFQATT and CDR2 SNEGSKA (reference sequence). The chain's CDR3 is CSAREVTETAKNIQYF. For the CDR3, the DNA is TGCAGTGCTAGAGAAGTGACTGAGACGGCCAAAAACATTCAGTACTTC.